A single T cell receptor beta chain is shown here with its context. Its antigen remains unknown. Each patient was aged 18 to 65 and had newly diagnosed hyperthyroidism of under 2 months' duration. Fresh peripheral blood, under 13 ml, yielded the PBMCs. The sample belongs to a study of T cells in Graves' hyperthyroidism and ophthalmopathy. Study-wide results and caveats: Also found in blood were most expanded thyroid clonotypes above 0.001.

Amplified TCR beta CDR3 regions came from RNA transcripts. Primed by the HTBI set, a first-round RT-PCR was run on the TCR CDR3. MiXCR, run by TCRdb on the multiplex PCR reads, gives a single entry per CDR3 protein. The sample includes around 350,000 distinct CDR3 sequences, approximately 13% of them seen just once. The sample taken for sequencing was blood. This sequence originates from a woman aged 18 to 35 with Graves' hyperthyroidism.

Here the CDR3 DNA reads TGTGCCAGCAGCGCGGGACAGCAAGGGCAGCCCCAGCATTTT. Its protein product is CASSAGQQGQPQHF. V gene TRBV9 combines with J gene TRBJ1-5; 7 bases line up with TRBD1. V lost 3 bases to trimming and J lost 7 bases; unmatched junction nucleotides: 7. Germline loops: CDR1 SGDLS, CDR2 YYNGEE. This CDR3 has 14 residues.